The rows below give T cell receptor beta chains drawn from one sample of a study of blood T cell repertoires in COVID-19. TCRdb's copy holds only in-frame clones and misses some; the assay was immunoSEQ multiplex PCR. This table has roughly 150,000 clones, 79% appearing once. The sample taken for sequencing was PBMCs or T cells enriched from blood (not recorded which). Receptors originate from a woman in her 70s in a cohort exposed to, infected with or recovered from COVID-19 (not recorded which). The CDR3 runs from the conserved cysteine through the conserved F or W. Each record gives: D gene, V gene, clone size, J gene, CDR3 DNA, CDR3 protein. A D gene is named only where the DNA matches it firmly. Clone size, where shown, is once, few, many, or a class for clones that have expanded.

d_call: -
v_call: TRBV27
clone_size: -
j_call: TRBJ2-3
cdr3_nt: TGTGCCAGCAGTTTCCTCCCTCTCAGGGCGGCAGATACGCAGTATTTT
cdr3_aa: CASSFLPLRAADTQYF

d_call: TRBD1
v_call: TRBV7-2
clone_size: -
j_call: TRBJ1-1
cdr3_nt: TGTGCCAGCAGCTCCTTACAGGGGGCTAGAACTGAAGCTTTCTTT
cdr3_aa: CASSSLQGARTEAFF

d_call: TRBD2
v_call: TRBV7-3
clone_size: -
j_call: TRBJ2-1
cdr3_nt: TGTGCCAGCAGCTCGACTAGCGGAGCCTACAATGAGCAGTTCTTC
cdr3_aa: CASSSTSGAYNEQFF

d_call: TRBD2
v_call: TRBV28
clone_size: -
j_call: TRBJ2-7
cdr3_nt: TGTGCCAGCAGAGGGACTATCTACGAGCAGTACTTC
cdr3_aa: CASRGTIYEQYF

d_call: -
v_call: TRBV2
clone_size: -
j_call: TRBJ2-1
cdr3_nt: TGTGCCAGCAGTGAGGATCGGGGATCCAGTGAGCAGTTCTTC
cdr3_aa: CASSEDRGSSEQFF

d_call: TRBD1
v_call: TRBV27
clone_size: -
j_call: TRBJ2-5
cdr3_nt: TGTGCCAGCAGCCAGGACAGGGGGTCTCAAGAGACCCAGTACTTC
cdr3_aa: CASSQDRGSQETQYF

d_call: TRBD2
v_call: TRBV5-1
clone_size: -
j_call: TRBJ2-2
cdr3_nt: TGCGCCAGCAGCTTGGCCAGTGAGGCGGGAGTAGGGGAGCTGTTTTTT
cdr3_aa: CASSLASEAGVGELFF

d_call: -
v_call: TRBV6-5
clone_size: -
j_call: TRBJ2-5
cdr3_nt: TGTGCCAGCGAAGACACAGGGAGGGGAGAGACCCAGTACTTC
cdr3_aa: CASEDTGRGETQYF

d_call: -
v_call: TRBV18
clone_size: few
j_call: TRBJ1-1
cdr3_nt: TGTGCCAGCTCATGGTTGGGCAACCGGAACACTGAAGCTTTCTTT
cdr3_aa: CASSWLGNRNTEAFF

d_call: -
v_call: TRBV11-2
clone_size: -
j_call: TRBJ2-3
cdr3_nt: TGTGCCAGCAGCTCGCCGACTAGCACAGATACGCAGTATTTT
cdr3_aa: CASSSPTSTDTQYF

d_call: -
v_call: TRBV3-1/TRBV3-2
clone_size: few
j_call: TRBJ1-6
cdr3_nt: TGTGCCAGCAGCCTCGCAGGGGATTCACCCCTCCACTTT
cdr3_aa: CASSLAGDSPLHF

d_call: TRBD1
v_call: TRBV7-9
clone_size: few
j_call: TRBJ2-7
cdr3_nt: TGTGCCAGCAGTCCAACGGGGGGACAGGGGCAGTACTTC
cdr3_aa: CASSPTGGQGQYF

d_call: -
v_call: TRBV3-1/TRBV3-2
clone_size: -
j_call: TRBJ2-5
cdr3_nt: TGTGCCAGCAAAGAGCGGCCCGAGAAGACCCAGTACTTC
cdr3_aa: CASKERPEKTQYF

d_call: TRBD2
v_call: TRBV5-8
clone_size: -
j_call: TRBJ2-2
cdr3_nt: TGTGCCAGCGTCCCGGGACTAGCGTTCAACACCGGGGAGCTGTTTTTT
cdr3_aa: CASVPGLAFNTGELFF

d_call: -
v_call: TRBV2
clone_size: -
j_call: TRBJ1-5
cdr3_nt: TGTGCCAGCAGTAGTTGGGGTCGACAGCTTAATCAGCCCCAGCATTTT
cdr3_aa: CASSSWGRQLNQPQHF

d_call: TRBD1
v_call: TRBV6-5
clone_size: -
j_call: TRBJ1-4
cdr3_nt: TGTGCCAGCAGGACTCAGGGGGCAACTAATGAAAAACTGTTTTTT
cdr3_aa: CASRTQGATNEKLFF

d_call: TRBD2
v_call: TRBV5-1
clone_size: -
j_call: TRBJ2-1
cdr3_nt: TGCGCCAGCAGTTGGACTAGCGGAGATTACAATGAGCAGTTCTTC
cdr3_aa: CASSWTSGDYNEQFF

d_call: -
v_call: TRBV11-2
clone_size: -
j_call: TRBJ2-7
cdr3_nt: TGTGCCAGCAAGAGGGCGGGACCCTTGTACGAGCAGTACTTC
cdr3_aa: CASKRAGPLYEQYF

d_call: -
v_call: TRBV7-3
clone_size: -
j_call: TRBJ2-1
cdr3_nt: TGTGCCAGCAGCTTAATTGGCGGCCTTCCCAATGAGCAGTTCTTC
cdr3_aa: CASSLIGGLPNEQFF

d_call: TRBD1
v_call: TRBV10-3
clone_size: -
j_call: TRBJ2-7
cdr3_nt: TGTGCCATCAGCCCCACAGGGGACGAGCAGTACTTC
cdr3_aa: CAISPTGDEQYF

d_call: -
v_call: TRBV5-1
clone_size: -
j_call: TRBJ2-4
cdr3_nt: TGCGCCAGCAAGGAGTTAGCCAAAAACATTCAGTACTTC
cdr3_aa: CASKELAKNIQYF

d_call: TRBD2
v_call: TRBV24-1
clone_size: -
j_call: TRBJ2-1
cdr3_nt: TGTGCCACCAGTGGGGGACTAGCGCTGATCGTTAATGAGCAGTTCTTC
cdr3_aa: CATSGGLALIVNEQFF

d_call: -
v_call: TRBV27
clone_size: -
j_call: TRBJ1-2
cdr3_nt: TGTGCCAGCAGGAAAGAGGGTGATACTAACTATGGCTACACCTTC
cdr3_aa: CASRKEGDTNYGYTF

d_call: TRBD2
v_call: TRBV7-3
clone_size: few
j_call: TRBJ2-7
cdr3_nt: TGTGCCAGCAGCTTATCGGGCGGGAGTCAATACGAGCAGTACTTC
cdr3_aa: CASSLSGGSQYEQYF

d_call: TRBD2
v_call: TRBV28
clone_size: once
j_call: TRBJ2-1
cdr3_nt: TGTGCCAGCAGTTTACCTCTAGCGGGAGGTGAAAATGAGCAGTTCTTC
cdr3_aa: CASSLPLAGGENEQFF

d_call: TRBD2
v_call: TRBV19
clone_size: -
j_call: TRBJ2-7
cdr3_nt: TGTGCCAGTAGTTCCCGAGCGGGAGTCCACGAGCAGTACTTC
cdr3_aa: CASSSRAGVHEQYF

d_call: TRBD2
v_call: TRBV5-5
clone_size: -
j_call: TRBJ2-5
cdr3_nt: TGTGCCAGCAGCTACACAGCGGGAGTGGGAGAGACCCAGTACTTC
cdr3_aa: CASSYTAGVGETQYF

d_call: -
v_call: TRBV18
clone_size: -
j_call: TRBJ2-1
cdr3_nt: TGTGCCAGCTCCGCGCGGGTGGGCGGTCTCAACGATGAGCAGTTCTTC
cdr3_aa: CASSARVGGLNDEQFF

d_call: TRBD1
v_call: TRBV11-2
clone_size: -
j_call: TRBJ1-4
cdr3_nt: TGTGCCAGCAGCTGGGGACAGGGTGAAAAACTGTTTTTT
cdr3_aa: CASSWGQGEKLFF

d_call: TRBD1
v_call: TRBV5-8
clone_size: -
j_call: TRBJ2-1
cdr3_nt: TGTGCCAGCAGTCAAGGGACAGGGCGGTTCGATGAGCAGTTCTTC
cdr3_aa: CASSQGTGRFDEQFF

d_call: -
v_call: TRBV29-1
clone_size: -
j_call: TRBJ1-1
cdr3_nt: TGCAGCGTTGAAAGCGCAGGGGCCTCTGAAGCTTTCTTT
cdr3_aa: CSVESAGASEAFF

d_call: -
v_call: TRBV5-1
clone_size: -
j_call: TRBJ2-2
cdr3_nt: TGCGCCAGCACCCCTAGGGGCGGGGCCAACACCGGGGAGCTGTTTTTT
cdr3_aa: CASTPRGGANTGELFF

d_call: TRBD2
v_call: TRBV4-2
clone_size: once
j_call: TRBJ2-2
cdr3_nt: TGTGCCAGCAGCCAAGAGGGGGGGGCCGGGGAGCTGTTTTTT
cdr3_aa: CASSQEGGAGELFF

d_call: -
v_call: TRBV2
clone_size: -
j_call: TRBJ1-6
cdr3_nt: TGTGCCAGCAGTGATAGCCCAAATTCACCCCTCCACTTT
cdr3_aa: CASSDSPNSPLHF

d_call: TRBD1
v_call: TRBV18
clone_size: -
j_call: TRBJ1-2
cdr3_nt: TGTGCCAGCTCACCAACCGCCGGACAGGGAAGTTCCTATGGCTACACCTTC
cdr3_aa: CASSPTAGQGSSYGYTF

d_call: -
v_call: TRBV7-9
clone_size: -
j_call: TRBJ2-7
cdr3_nt: TGTGCCAGCAGCTTAGATGCAGTCTACGAGCAGTACTTC
cdr3_aa: CASSLDAVYEQYF

d_call: TRBD2
v_call: TRBV4-2
clone_size: once
j_call: TRBJ2-7
cdr3_nt: TGTGCCAGCAGCCAAGGGGGGGAGGGCTTCTACGAGCAGTACTTC
cdr3_aa: CASSQGGEGFYEQYF

d_call: -
v_call: TRBV7-9
clone_size: -
j_call: TRBJ1-2
cdr3_nt: TGTGCCAGCAGCCCGATAGCGGGGGCCTATGGCTACACCTTC
cdr3_aa: CASSPIAGAYGYTF

d_call: -
v_call: TRBV11-2
clone_size: -
j_call: TRBJ2-7
cdr3_nt: TGTGCCAGCAGCCCCTCCGGGACCTACGAGCAGTACTTC
cdr3_aa: CASSPSGTYEQYF

d_call: -
v_call: TRBV28
clone_size: -
j_call: TRBJ2-3
cdr3_nt: TGTGCCAGCAGTTTGGCAGGGGCCAAGGGAGCCTCCACAGATACGCAGTATTTT
cdr3_aa: CASSLAGAKGASTDTQYF

d_call: -
v_call: TRBV28
clone_size: -
j_call: TRBJ1-5
cdr3_nt: TGTGCCAGCAGTTTTAACAGCGGCGGTCAGCCCCAGCATTTT
cdr3_aa: CASSFNSGGQPQHF

d_call: -
v_call: TRBV2
clone_size: -
j_call: TRBJ2-1
cdr3_nt: TGTGCCAGCAGTAGACAGGTTGAGCAGTTCTTC
cdr3_aa: CASSRQVEQFF

d_call: TRBD2
v_call: TRBV5-1
clone_size: -
j_call: TRBJ2-3
cdr3_nt: TGCGCCAGCACCATCGGACTAGCGGGAACTGCAGATACGCAGTATTTT
cdr3_aa: CASTIGLAGTADTQYF

d_call: TRBD2
v_call: TRBV7-9
clone_size: few
j_call: TRBJ2-7
cdr3_nt: TGTGCCAGCAGCCCGGGGGGTTATGCGGGAGTTTACGAGCAGTACTTC
cdr3_aa: CASSPGGYAGVYEQYF

d_call: TRBD2
v_call: TRBV24-1
clone_size: -
j_call: TRBJ2-1
cdr3_nt: TGTGCCACCAGTGATTATCGGGGAGGGAGTTACAATGAGCAGTTCTTC
cdr3_aa: CATSDYRGGSYNEQFF

d_call: -
v_call: TRBV18
clone_size: -
j_call: TRBJ1-1
cdr3_nt: TGTGCCAGCTCACCACCCAACGGGAGGGGAAGGACTGAAGCTTTCTTT
cdr3_aa: CASSPPNGRGRTEAFF

d_call: -
v_call: TRBV5-1
clone_size: -
j_call: TRBJ1-6
cdr3_nt: TGCGCCAGCAGCCGCTCCGGTGAACAGGCTAATTCACCCCTCCACTTT
cdr3_aa: CASSRSGEQANSPLHF

d_call: -
v_call: TRBV11-3
clone_size: -
j_call: TRBJ2-7
cdr3_nt: TGTGCCAGCAGCCCAAGGAGCTCCTACGAGCAGTACTTC
cdr3_aa: CASSPRSSYEQYF

d_call: -
v_call: TRBV19
clone_size: -
j_call: TRBJ2-1
cdr3_nt: TGTGCCAGTAGTAGGAGGGACGCCTACAATGAGCAGTTCTTC
cdr3_aa: CASSRRDAYNEQFF

d_call: -
v_call: TRBV11-3
clone_size: -
j_call: TRBJ2-7
cdr3_nt: TGTGCCAGCAGCTTACTGAGGAGTTCGGACGAGCAGTACTTC
cdr3_aa: CASSLLRSSDEQYF

d_call: TRBD2
v_call: TRBV5-1
clone_size: -
j_call: TRBJ2-1
cdr3_nt: TGCGCCAGCAGCGTGGGACTAGCGCCCGGGGAGCAGTTCTTC
cdr3_aa: CASSVGLAPGEQFF

d_call: TRBD2
v_call: TRBV19
clone_size: -
j_call: TRBJ2-2
cdr3_nt: TGTGCCAGTAGTATCCGGGGGGAAGCCGGGGAGCTGTTTTTT
cdr3_aa: CASSIRGEAGELFF

d_call: -
v_call: TRBV6-5
clone_size: -
j_call: TRBJ1-3
cdr3_nt: TGTGCCAGCAGTTATGGACGGGGAGGAAACACCATATATTTT
cdr3_aa: CASSYGRGGNTIYF

d_call: TRBD2
v_call: TRBV27
clone_size: -
j_call: TRBJ2-5
cdr3_nt: TGTGCCAGCAGTTCCGGCACTAGCGCCCGGCCACAAGAGACCCAGTACTTC
cdr3_aa: CASSSGTSARPQETQYF

d_call: TRBD1
v_call: TRBV28
clone_size: few
j_call: TRBJ1-2
cdr3_nt: TGTGCCAGCAGTTACGGACAGGGGCAGACACGGGGCTACACCTTC
cdr3_aa: CASSYGQGQTRGYTF

d_call: -
v_call: TRBV4-2
clone_size: -
j_call: TRBJ1-1
cdr3_nt: TGTGCCAGCAGCCAAGAGAGGACAGAGAACACTGAAGCTTTCTTT
cdr3_aa: CASSQERTENTEAFF

d_call: TRBD1
v_call: TRBV7-2
clone_size: -
j_call: TRBJ1-5
cdr3_nt: TGTGCCAGCAGCTTAGGGAACAGGGGGTTACAGCCCCAGCATTTT
cdr3_aa: CASSLGNRGLQPQHF